This T cell receptor (beta chain) is drawn from a study of chemoradiotherapy in HPV16-positive cancers (dated by TCRdb to 2021 to 2024). Background on the whole study: Using functional T-cell assays on cells from a couple of HPV16-positive patients, the researchers defined candidate HPV-specific T-cell clones and common TCR motifs. The study set out to ask whether T-cell immunity against the HPV oncoproteins E6 and E7 changes over the course of chemoradiotherapy and whether that immunity affects survival. Next, the candidate HPV-specific TCRs and motifs were followed in TCR repertoires from approximately 87 patients with HPV-related cancers. What the research found in general, with its limitations: In HPV16-positive patients, expansion of HPV-responsive T cells during chemoradiotherapy was associated with improved recurrence-free survival. Expansion of candidate HPV-specific clones and E7-related TCR motifs was observed in the tumor microenvironment during treatment, whereas no such expansion was observed for non-HPV-specific T cells. The functional definition of HPV-specific T cells came from only a couple of HPV16-positive patients, and the survival association was reported for HPV16-positive patients.

Reading from cysteine to phenylalanine, the CDR3 counts 14 amino acids. The entry retains the CDR3 DNA only, 42 bases that are in frame from base 1. V is pared back by 8 bases and J by 2 bases, with 12 bases lying between the germline termini. CDR1 and CDR2, looked up from the germline V gene (reference sequence), are MNHNY and SVGAGI. Repertoires were sampled repeatedly over the course of chemoradiotherapy, so clonal expansion could be followed in the tumor microenvironment. On this clone itself: The target of this receptor is not known. No clone much larger than this one lies a single base away; base qualities are absent.

Libraries came from the immunoSEQ multiplex PCR assay. The source is immuneACCESS, and TCRdb retained only in-frame sequences with V and J called. Part of the clones is not carried over; for the studies checked, unresolved V genes explain less than half of this, and the remainder is unexplained. This sample comprises roughly 6,500 clones, 70% to 85% of them detected only once. Of the sample, 6.3% is held by the ten largest clones. This receptor was obtained from a human donor with HPV-associated anogenital cancer. The chain is made from TRBV6-6 and TRBJ2-2; a confident D gene designation cannot be given. The sample in question was tumor tissue, obtained from a patient who underwent chemoradiotherapy. The CDR3 region has the sequence CASFERPNTGELFF. The bases are TGTGCCAGCTTTGAGAGACCAAACACCGGGGAGCTGTTTTTT.